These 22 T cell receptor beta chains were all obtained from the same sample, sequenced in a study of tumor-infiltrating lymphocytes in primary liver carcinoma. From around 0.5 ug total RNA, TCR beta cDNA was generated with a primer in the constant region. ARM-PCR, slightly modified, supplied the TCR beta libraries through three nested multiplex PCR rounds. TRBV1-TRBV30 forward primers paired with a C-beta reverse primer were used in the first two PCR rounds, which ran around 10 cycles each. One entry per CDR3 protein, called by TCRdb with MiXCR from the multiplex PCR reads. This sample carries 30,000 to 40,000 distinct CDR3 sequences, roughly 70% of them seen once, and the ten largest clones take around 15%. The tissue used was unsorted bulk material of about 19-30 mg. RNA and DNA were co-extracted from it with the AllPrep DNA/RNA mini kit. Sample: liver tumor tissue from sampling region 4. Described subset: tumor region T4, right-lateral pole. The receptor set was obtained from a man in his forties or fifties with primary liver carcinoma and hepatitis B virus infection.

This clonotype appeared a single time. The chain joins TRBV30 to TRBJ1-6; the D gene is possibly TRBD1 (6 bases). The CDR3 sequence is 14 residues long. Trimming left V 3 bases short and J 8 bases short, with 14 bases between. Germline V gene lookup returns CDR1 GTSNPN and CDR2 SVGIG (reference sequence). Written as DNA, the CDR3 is TGTGCCTGGAGCGCGACAGGCTGGGATTCACCCCTCCACTTT. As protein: CAWSATGWDSPLHF.

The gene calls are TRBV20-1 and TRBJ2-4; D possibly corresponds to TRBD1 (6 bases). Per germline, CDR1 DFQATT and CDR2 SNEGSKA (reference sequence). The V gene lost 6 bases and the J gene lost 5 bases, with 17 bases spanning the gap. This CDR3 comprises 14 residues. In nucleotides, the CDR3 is TGCAGTGCCCTTTTACCGAGACAGGAAAACATTCAGTACTTC. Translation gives CSALLPRQENIQYF.

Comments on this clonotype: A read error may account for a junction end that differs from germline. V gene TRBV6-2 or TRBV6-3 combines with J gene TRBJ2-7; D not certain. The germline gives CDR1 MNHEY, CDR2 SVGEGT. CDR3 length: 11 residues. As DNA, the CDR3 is TGTGTCATCAGCGCCGGTTACGAGCAGTATTTC. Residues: CVISAGYEQYF.

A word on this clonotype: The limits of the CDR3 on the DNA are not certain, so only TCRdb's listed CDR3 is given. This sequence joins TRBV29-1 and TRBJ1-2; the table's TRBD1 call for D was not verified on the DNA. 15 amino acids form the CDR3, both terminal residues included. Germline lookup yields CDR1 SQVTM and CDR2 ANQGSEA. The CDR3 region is CSVGRGWGMGYGCTF.

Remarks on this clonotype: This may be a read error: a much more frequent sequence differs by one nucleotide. DNA of the CDR3: TGTGCCAGCGGCTTCCAGGGCGTGAGCTCCTACAATGGGCAGTTCTTC. It is translated as CASGFQGVSSYNGQFF. The rearrangement links TRBV5-6 to TRBJ2-1; maybe TRBD1 (5 bases). The V gene's germline CDR1 is SGHDT and CDR2 YYEEEE. The CDR3 consists of 16 residues.

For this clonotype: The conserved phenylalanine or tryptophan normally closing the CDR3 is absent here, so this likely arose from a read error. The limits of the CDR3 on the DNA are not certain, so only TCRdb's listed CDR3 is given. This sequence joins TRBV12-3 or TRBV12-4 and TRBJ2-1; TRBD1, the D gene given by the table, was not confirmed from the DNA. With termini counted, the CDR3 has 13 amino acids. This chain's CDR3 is CASSLGQNNERFL.

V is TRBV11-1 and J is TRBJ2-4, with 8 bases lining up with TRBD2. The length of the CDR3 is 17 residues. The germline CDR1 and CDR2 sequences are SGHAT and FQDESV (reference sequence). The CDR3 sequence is CPTSFPGTRGTKNIQYF. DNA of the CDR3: TGTCCCACCAGCTTTCCCGGGACTAGGGGGACCAAAAACATTCAGTACTTC.

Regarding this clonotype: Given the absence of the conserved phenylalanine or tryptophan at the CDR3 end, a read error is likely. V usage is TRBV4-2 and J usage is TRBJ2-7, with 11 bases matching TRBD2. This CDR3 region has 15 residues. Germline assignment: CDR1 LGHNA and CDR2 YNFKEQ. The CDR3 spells CASSQDSGRDNEQYL. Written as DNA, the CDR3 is TGTGCCAGTAGCCAAGATAGCGGGAGGGACAACGAACAGTACTTA.

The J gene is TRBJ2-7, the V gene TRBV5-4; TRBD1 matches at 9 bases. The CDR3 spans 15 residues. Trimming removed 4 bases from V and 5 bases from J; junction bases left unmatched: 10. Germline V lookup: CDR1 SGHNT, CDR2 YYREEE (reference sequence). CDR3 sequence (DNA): TGTGCCAGCAGCCTAACCGGGACAGGGATTAACGAGCAGTACTTC. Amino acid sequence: CASSLTGTGINEQYF.

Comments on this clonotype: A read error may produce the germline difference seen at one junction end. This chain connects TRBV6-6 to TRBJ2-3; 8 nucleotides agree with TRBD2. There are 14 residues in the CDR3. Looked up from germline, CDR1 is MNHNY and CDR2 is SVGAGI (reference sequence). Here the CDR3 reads CASSLGGRTDTRYF. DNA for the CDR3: TGTGCCAGTAGTCTGGGCGGGAGGACAGATACGCGGTATTTT.

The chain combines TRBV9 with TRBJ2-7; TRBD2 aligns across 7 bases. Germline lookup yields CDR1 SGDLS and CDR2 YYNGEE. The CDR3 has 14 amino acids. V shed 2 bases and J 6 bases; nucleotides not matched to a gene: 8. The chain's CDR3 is CASSVTSETGEQYF. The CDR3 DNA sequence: TGTGCCAGCAGCGTTACTAGCGAGACTGGCGAGCAGTACTTC.

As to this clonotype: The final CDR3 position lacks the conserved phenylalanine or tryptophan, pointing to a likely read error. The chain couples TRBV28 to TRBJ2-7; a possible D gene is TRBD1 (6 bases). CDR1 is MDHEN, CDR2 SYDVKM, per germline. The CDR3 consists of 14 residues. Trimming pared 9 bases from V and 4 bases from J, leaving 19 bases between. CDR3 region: CARSRGSGLYEQYL. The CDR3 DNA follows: TGTGCCAGGAGTAGGGGGAGCGGCCTTTACGAGCAGTACCTC.

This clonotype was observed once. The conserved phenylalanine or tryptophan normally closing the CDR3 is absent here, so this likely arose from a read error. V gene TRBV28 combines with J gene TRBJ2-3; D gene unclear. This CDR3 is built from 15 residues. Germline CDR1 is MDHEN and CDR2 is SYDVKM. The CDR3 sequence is CANSRLPQSTDTQYL. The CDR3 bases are TGTGCCAACAGTCGCCTCCCGCAAAGCACAGATACGCAGTATCTT.

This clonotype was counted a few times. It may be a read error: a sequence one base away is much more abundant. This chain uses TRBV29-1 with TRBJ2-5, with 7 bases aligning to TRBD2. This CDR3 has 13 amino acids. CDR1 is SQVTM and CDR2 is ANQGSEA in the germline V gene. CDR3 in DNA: TGCGGCGCCCCCGGGGGGACTCAAGTGGCCCAGTACTTC. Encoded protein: CGAPGGTQVAQYF. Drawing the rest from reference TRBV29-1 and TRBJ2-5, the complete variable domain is SAVISQKPSRDICQRGTSLTIQCQVDSQVTMMFWYRQQPGQSLTLIATANQGSEATYESGFVIDKFPISRPNLTFSTLTVSNMSPEDSSIYLCGAPGGTQVAQYFGPGTRLLVL.

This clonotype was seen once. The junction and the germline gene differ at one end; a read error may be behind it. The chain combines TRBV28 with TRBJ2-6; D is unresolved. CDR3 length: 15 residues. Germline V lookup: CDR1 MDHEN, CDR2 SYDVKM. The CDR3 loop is CPSSLFGSGANVLTF. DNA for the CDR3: TGTCCCAGCAGTTTATTTGGCTCTGGGGCCAACGTCCTGACTTTC.

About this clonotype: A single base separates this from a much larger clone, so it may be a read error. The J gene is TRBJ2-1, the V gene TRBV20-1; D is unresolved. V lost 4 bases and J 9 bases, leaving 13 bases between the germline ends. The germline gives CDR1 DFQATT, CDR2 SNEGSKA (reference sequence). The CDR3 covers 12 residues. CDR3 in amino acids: CSAIRLVSEQFF. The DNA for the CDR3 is TGCAGTGCTATACGGTTGGTGAGTGAGCAGTTCTTC.

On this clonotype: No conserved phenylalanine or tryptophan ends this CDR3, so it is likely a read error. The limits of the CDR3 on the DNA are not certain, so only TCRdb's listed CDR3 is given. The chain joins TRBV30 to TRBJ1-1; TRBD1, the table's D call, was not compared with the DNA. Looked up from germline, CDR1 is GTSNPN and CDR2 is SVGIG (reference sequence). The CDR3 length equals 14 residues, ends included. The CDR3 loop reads CAWRQLQGFTETFI.

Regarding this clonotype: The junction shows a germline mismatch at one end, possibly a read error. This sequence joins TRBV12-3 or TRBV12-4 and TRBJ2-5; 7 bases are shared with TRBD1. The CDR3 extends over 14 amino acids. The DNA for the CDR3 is TGTGCCAGCACTCAGGGACAGTCCCAAGAGGCCCAATACTTC. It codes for CASTQGQSQEAQYF.

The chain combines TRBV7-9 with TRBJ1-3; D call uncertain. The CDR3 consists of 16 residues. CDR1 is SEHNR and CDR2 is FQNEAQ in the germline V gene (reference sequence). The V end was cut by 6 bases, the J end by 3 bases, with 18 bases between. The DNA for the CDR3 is TGTGCCAGCAGTCAACCCTCCGGGGTGAGTGGAAACACCATATATTTT. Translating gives CASSQPSGVSGNTIYF.

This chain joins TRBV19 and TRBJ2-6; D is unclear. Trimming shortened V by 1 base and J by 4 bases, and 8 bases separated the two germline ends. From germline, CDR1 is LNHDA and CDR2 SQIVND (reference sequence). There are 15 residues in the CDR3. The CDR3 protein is CASSIVISGANVLTF. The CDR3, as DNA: TGTGCCAGTAGTATAGTGATATCAGGGGCCAACGTCCTGACTTTC. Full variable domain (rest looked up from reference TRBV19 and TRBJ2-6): DGGITQSPKYLFRKEGQNVTLSCEQNLNHDAMYWYRQDPGQGLRLIYYSQIVNDFQKGDIAEGYSVSREKKESFPLTVTSAQKNPTAFYLCASSIVISGANVLTFGAGSRLTVL.

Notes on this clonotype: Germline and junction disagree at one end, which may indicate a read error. The CDR3 DNA is TGTAGCGCCCGGACGGGGGGCGGAGTTACGCAGTATTTT. Amino acid sequence: CSARTGGGVTQYF. This chain connects TRBV29-1 to TRBJ2-3; D may be TRBD2 (7 bases). CDR1 and CDR2 from the germline V gene are SQVTM and ANQGSEA. The CDR3 consists of 13 residues.

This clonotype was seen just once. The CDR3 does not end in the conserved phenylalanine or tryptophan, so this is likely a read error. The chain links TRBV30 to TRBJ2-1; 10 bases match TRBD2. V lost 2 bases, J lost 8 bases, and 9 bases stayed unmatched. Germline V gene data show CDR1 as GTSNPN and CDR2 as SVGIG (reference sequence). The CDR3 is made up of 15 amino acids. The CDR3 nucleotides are TGTGCCTGGAGTTGGCTAGCGGGAGTGGGGGATGAGCAGTTCAAC. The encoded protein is CAWSWLAGVGDEQFN.